Below, one TCR beta chain is given with its context. The sample comes from a study of blood T cell repertoires in COVID-19. Study details: Both acute and convalescent COVID-19 samples were obtained from the United States, Italy and Spain. T cells, B-cell-depleted T cells, or PBMCs supplied cDNA or gDNA.

In the source study's methods: Cell counts per sample came from amplifying reference gene primers. Assay used: immunoSEQ multiplex PCR; TCRdb lists only in-frame clones, some missing. V, J and clone size are taken as reported in that table, and D and trimming were inferred from the DNA itself. The sample shows 65,000 to 75,000 clones, 75% to 85% of them seen only once. Unmatched junction bases numbered 18, after V lost 4 bases and J lost 0 bases. Per the germline V gene, CDR1 is MNHEY and CDR2 is SMNVEV (reference sequence). This CDR3 spans 20 amino acids. Sequences were obtained from peripheral blood. This rearrangement joins TRBV27 to TRBJ1-2; TRBD1 matches 9 bases. The sequence derives from a human donor in a cohort sampled during active COVID-19. The CDR3 DNA reads as TGTGCCAGCAGTTACCTGGGAACGGGGACAGGGTCACGTTCTAACTATGGCTACACCTTC. Its translation is CASSYLGTGTGSRSNYGYTF.